This TCR beta chain originates from a study of T cells in women clearing cervical HPV infection. Study summary: No precancer developed; the control's incident HPV16 infection cleared within 12 months.

Regarding this clone: The read halts 3 residues ahead of the CDR3 end, with the missing end drawn from the germline J gene.

TCR beta CDR3 amplified by multiplex PCR from roughly 1,100 ng genomic DNA. Using immunoSEQ multiplex PCR, the repertoire was profiled, and TCRdb retains in-frame clones only, with some absent. The sample totals tens of thousands of clones. This CDR3 is 13 amino acids long. Germline CDR1 is KGHSH and CDR2 is LQKENI. The clonotype originates from a woman between 18 and 69 years old with a cervical HPV16 infection that either progressed to CIN3+ or cleared (not recorded which). The chain has TRBV18 and TRBJ2-3; possible D gene TRBD2, 5 bases. The sample comprised blood buffy coat. The CDR3 protein is CASSPRSVETQYF. CDR3 DNA (partial): TGTGCCAGCTCACCACGTAGCGTAGAGACG.